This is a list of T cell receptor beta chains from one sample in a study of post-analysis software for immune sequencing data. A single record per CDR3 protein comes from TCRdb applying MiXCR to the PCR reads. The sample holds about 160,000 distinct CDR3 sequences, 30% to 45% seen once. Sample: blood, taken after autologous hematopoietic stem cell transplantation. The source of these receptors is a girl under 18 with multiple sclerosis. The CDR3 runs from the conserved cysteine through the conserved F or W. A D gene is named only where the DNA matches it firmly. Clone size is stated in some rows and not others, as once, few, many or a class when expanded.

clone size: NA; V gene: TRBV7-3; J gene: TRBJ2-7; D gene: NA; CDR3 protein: CASSLGGSGEQYF; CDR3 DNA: TGTGCCAGCAGCTTAGGTGGTTCCGGCGAGCAGTACTTC
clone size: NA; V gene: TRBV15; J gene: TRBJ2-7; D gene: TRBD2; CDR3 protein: CATSATSLGLADPYEQYF; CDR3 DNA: TGTGCCACCAGCGCAACCTCCTTGGGACTAGCGGACCCCTACGAGCAGTACTTC
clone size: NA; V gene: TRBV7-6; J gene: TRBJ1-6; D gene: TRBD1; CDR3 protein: CASSNGQGSGSPLHF; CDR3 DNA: TGTGCCAGCAGCAACGGACAGGGATCGGGTTCACCCCTCCACTTT
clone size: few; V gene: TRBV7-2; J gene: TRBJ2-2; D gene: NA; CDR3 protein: CATEDRVNTGELFF; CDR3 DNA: TGTGCCACCGAAGATCGGGTGAACACCGGGGAGCTGTTTTTT
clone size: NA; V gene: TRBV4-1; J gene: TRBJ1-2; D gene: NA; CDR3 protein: CASSQGVEWNYGYTF; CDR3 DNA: TGCGCCAGCAGCCAAGGGGTAGAATGGAACTATGGCTACACCTTC
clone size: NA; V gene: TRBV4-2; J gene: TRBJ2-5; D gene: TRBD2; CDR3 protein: CASSLLAAQETQYF; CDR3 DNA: TGTGCCAGCAGTTTACTAGCGGCACAAGAGACCCAGTACTTC
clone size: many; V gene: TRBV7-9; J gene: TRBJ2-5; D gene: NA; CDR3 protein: CASSPGRRETQYF; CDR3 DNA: TGTGCCAGCAGCCCTGGGAGGAGGGAGACCCAGTACTTC
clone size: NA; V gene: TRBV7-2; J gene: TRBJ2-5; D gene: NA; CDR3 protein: CASTEGFGTRETQYF; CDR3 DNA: TGTGCCAGCACCGAGGGGTTTGGGACGCGAGAGACCCAGTACTTC
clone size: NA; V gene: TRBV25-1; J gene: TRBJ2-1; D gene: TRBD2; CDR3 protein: CASSEYPSGTFNEQFF; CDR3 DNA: TGTGCCAGCAGTGAATATCCTAGCGGGACTTTCAATGAGCAGTTCTTC
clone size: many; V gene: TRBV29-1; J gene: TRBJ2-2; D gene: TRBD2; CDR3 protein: CSVEGTSGTGTGELFF; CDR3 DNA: TGCAGCGTTGAAGGGACTAGCGGGACCGGCACCGGGGAGCTGTTTTTT
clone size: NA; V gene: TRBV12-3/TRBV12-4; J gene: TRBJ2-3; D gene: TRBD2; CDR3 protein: CASTSRLAGAPDTQYF; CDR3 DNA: TGTGCCAGCACCTCGAGACTAGCGGGAGCCCCAGATACGCAGTATTTT
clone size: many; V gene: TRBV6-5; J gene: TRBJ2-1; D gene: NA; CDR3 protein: CASSRTQPSGTSYNEQFF; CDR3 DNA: TGTGCCAGCAGTAGGACCCAACCCTCAGGGACCTCCTACAATGAGCAGTTCTTC
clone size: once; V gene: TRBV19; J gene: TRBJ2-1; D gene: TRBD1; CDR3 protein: CASSQSPGQGGNEQFF; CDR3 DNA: TGTGCCAGTAGTCAATCGCCGGGACAGGGGGGGAATGAGCAGTTCTTC
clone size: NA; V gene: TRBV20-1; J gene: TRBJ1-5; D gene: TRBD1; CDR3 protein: CSAGDREGNQPQHF; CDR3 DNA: TGCAGTGCTGGGGACAGGGAGGGCAATCAGCCCCAGCATTTT
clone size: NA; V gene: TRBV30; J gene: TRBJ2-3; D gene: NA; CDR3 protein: CASNHGETDTQYF; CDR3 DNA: TGTGCCTCTAACCATGGGGAAACAGATACGCAGTATTTT
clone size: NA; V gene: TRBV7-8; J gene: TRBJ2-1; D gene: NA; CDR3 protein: CASSPTGATYNEQFF; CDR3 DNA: TGTGCCAGCAGTCCCACGGGAGCGACCTACAATGAGCAGTTCTTC
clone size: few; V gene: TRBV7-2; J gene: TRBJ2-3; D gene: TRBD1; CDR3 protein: CASSLSTGADTQYF; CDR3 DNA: TGTGCCAGCAGCTTATCCACAGGGGCAGATACGCAGTATTTT
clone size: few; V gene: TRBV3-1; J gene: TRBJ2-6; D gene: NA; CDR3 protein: CASSQLWRLQDRSGANVLTF; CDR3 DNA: TGTGCCAGCAGCCAACTATGGAGGCTACAAGATCGCTCTGGGGCCAACGTCCTGACTTTC
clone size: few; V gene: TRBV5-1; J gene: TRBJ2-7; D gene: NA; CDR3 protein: CASSADRISYEQYF; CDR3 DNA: TGCGCCAGCAGCGCTGACAGAATCTCCTACGAGCAGTACTTC
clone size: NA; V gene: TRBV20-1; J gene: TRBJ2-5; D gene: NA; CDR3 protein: CSAREPGHYNEQYF; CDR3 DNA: TGCAGTGCTAGAGAACCGGGCCATTACAATGAGCAGTACTTC
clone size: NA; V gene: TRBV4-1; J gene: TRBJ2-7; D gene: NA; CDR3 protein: CASSPGGDEQYF; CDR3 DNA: TGCGCCAGCAGCCCAGGAGGGGACGAGCAGTACTTC
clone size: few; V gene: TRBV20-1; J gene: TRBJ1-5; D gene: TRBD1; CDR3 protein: CSASRGRGPNQPQHF; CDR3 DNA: TGCAGTGCAAGTCGGGGCAGGGGGCCGAATCAGCCCCAGCATTTT
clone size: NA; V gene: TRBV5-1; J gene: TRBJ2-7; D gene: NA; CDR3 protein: CASSLEQAPSYEQYF; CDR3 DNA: TGCGCCAGCAGCTTGGAACAGGCCCCTTCCTACGAGCAGTACTTC
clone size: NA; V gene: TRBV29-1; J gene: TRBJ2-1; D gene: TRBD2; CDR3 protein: CSAARSTGRNEQFF; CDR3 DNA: TGCAGCGCCGCCCGCAGCACCGGGAGGAATGAGCAGTTCTTC
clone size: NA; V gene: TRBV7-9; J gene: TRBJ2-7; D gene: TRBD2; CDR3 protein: CASSGGWGLAIHEQYF; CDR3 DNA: TGTGCCAGCAGCGGAGGTTGGGGACTAGCGATCCACGAGCAGTACTTC
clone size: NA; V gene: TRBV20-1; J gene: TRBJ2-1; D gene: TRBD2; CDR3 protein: CSATGLAGGGQQFF; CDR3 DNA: TGCAGTGCTACGGGACTAGCGGGAGGCGGCCAGCAGTTCTTC
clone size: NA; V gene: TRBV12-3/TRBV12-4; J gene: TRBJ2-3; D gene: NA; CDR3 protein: CASSGTGLGTDTQYF; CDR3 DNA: TGTGCCAGCAGCGGAACCGGGCTTGGCACAGATACGCAGTATTTT
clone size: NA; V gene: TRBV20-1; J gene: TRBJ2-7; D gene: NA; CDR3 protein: CSATSSDSLSYEQYF; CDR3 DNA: TGCAGTGCTACTTCCTCGGACTCTCTCTCCTACGAGCAGTACTTC
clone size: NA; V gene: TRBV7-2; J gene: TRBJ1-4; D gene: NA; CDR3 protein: CASSLAGRVKEKLFF; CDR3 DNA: TGTGCCAGCAGCTTAGCGGGGAGGGTGAAGGAAAAACTGTTTTTT
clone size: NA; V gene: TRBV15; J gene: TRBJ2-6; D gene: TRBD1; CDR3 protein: CATSRDPVTGFASGANVLTF; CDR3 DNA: TGTGCCACCAGCAGAGACCCCGTGACAGGGTTCGCTTCTGGGGCCAACGTCCTGACTTTC
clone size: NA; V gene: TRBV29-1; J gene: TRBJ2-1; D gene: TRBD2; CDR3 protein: CSVVGLAGTSYNEQFF; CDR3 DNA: TGCAGCGTTGTAGGCCTAGCGGGAACCTCCTACAATGAGCAGTTCTTC
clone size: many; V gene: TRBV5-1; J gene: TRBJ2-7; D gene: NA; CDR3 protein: CASRRERSYEQYF; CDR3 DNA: TGCGCCAGCAGACGGGAGAGAAGTTACGAGCAGTACTTC
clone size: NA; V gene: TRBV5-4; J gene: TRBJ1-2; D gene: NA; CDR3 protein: CASSLDSFNYGYTF; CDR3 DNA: TGTGCCAGCAGCTTGGACTCGTTTAACTATGGCTACACCTTC
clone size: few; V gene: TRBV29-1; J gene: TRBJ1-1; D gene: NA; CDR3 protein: CSVAFREGTEAFF; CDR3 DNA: TGCAGCGTTGCTTTTAGGGAGGGGACTGAAGCTTTCTTT
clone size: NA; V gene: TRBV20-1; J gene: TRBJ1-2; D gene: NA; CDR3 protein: CSARPGGLQSVYGYTF; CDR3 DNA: TGCAGTGCTAGACCGGGGGGACTCCAGTCGGTCTATGGCTACACCTTC
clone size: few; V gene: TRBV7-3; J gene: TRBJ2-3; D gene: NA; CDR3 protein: CASSLTLGAGTDTQYF; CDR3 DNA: TGTGCCAGCAGCTTAACTTTAGGAGCGGGTACAGATACGCAGTATTTT
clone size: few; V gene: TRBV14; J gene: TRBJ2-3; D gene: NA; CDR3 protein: CASSQVTSTDTQYF; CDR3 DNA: TGTGCCAGCAGCCAAGTAACCTCCACAGATACGCAGTATTTT
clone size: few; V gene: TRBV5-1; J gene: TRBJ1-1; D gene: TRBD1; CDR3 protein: CASSLGTGVITEAFF; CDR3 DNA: TGCGCCAGCAGCTTAGGGACAGGGGTGATCACTGAAGCTTTCTTT
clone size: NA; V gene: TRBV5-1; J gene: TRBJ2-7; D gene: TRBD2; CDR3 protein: CASSLGGLAGVYEQYF; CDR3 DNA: TGCGCCAGCAGCTTGGGGGGACTAGCGGGAGTCTACGAGCAGTACTTC
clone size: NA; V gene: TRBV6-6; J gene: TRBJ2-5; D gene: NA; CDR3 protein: CASSTVGGETQYF; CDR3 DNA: TGTGCCAGCAGCACGGTCGGCGGAGAGACCCAGTACTTC
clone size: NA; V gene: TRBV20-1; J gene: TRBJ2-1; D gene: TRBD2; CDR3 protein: CSASGSGLAGTNEQFF; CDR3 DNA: TGCAGTGCTAGTGGATCTGGTTTAGCGGGAACAAATGAGCAGTTCTTC
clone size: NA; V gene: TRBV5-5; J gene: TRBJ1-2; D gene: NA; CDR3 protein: CASSPPLKGNYGYTF; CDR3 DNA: TGTGCCAGCAGCCCCCCGCTTAAGGGAAACTATGGCTACACCTTC
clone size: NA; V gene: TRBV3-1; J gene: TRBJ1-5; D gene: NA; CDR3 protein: CASSQDRAQPQHF; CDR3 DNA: TGTGCCAGCAGCCAAGACAGGGCTCAGCCCCAGCATTTT
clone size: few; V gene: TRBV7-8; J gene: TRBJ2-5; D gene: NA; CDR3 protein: CASSLFTGWEETQYF; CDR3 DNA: TGTGCCAGCAGCTTATTTACAGGGTGGGAAGAGACCCAGTACTTC
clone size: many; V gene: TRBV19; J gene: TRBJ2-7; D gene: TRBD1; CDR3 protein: CASSWTGHEQYF; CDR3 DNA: TGTGCCAGTAGTTGGACAGGTCACGAGCAGTACTTC
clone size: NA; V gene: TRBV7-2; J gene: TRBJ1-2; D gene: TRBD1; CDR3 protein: CASSLAGQGAYGYTF; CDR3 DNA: TGTGCCAGCAGCTTAGCCGGGCAGGGGGCCTATGGCTACACCTTC
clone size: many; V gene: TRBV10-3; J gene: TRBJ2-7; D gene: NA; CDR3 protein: CAISESWGREQYF; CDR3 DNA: TGTGCCATCAGTGAGTCCTGGGGGCGCGAGCAGTACTTC
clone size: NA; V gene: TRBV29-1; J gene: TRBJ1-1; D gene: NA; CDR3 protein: CSVLGGGAFF; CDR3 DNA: TGCAGCGTCCTCGGTGGGGGAGCTTTCTTT